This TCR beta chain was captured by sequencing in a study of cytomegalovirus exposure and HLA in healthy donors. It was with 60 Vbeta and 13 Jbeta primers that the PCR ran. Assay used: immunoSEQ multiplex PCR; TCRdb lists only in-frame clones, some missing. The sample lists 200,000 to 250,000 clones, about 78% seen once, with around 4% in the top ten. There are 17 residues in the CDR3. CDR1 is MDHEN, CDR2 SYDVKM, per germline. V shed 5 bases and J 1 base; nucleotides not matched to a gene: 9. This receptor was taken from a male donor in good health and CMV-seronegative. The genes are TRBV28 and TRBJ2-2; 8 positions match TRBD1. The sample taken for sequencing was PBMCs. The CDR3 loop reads CASSPTGGTGNTGELFF. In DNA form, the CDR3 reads TGTGCCAGCAGTCCTACTGGCGGGACAGGGAACACCGGGGAGCTGTTTTTT.